This TCR beta chain originates from a study of T cell repertoires in cytomegalovirus infection (dated by TCRdb to between 2018 and 2021). With respect to the entire study: Peptide stimulations targeted recently identified HLA-C-restricted CMV epitopes, whose presentation resists viral immunomodulation, together with well-studied HLA-B-restricted epitopes. Donor HLA type was relevant to the analysis, because carriage of CMV infection together with the matching HLA type was indicated by public TCR beta signatures.

The paper's findings and limits, for the study overall: Cumulative frequency of public TCR beta family members discriminated carriers of CMV infection plus the relevant HLA type in this cohort and an independent approximately 340-donor cohort. The ex vivo response was dominated by HLA-C-restricted CMV-specific TCR beta clonotypes, which also provided the single most frequent clonotype in two of eight donors.

The CDR3, cysteine through phenylalanine, is 13 amino acids long. Just CDR3 DNA is preserved here, 39 bases in frame from base 1. Trimmed from V: 7 bases; trimmed from J: 6 bases; junction bases lacking a gene match: 12. The germline V gene supplies CDR1 SQVTM and CDR2 ANQGSEA. The instrument was an Illumina HiSeq 1500. Through fastp at Q25 and MiXCR, TCRdb rebuilt clones from the public reads, retaining in-frame beta chains. CDR3 protein duplicates are merged, each entry listing the most common genes and DNA. The sample table lists about 270,000 distinct CDR3 sequences, roughly a fifth of them with a count of one. Clones ranked in the top ten supply approximately 19% of the sample. Reading the label with the study, this specimen's treatment or condition is: in vitro stimulation with specific CMV peptide epitopes to enrich CMV-specific T cells. Concerning this clonotype: The antigen it binds to is not known. The input lacks base qualities; no much larger clone sits a single base away.

The specimen was cultured PBMCs, collected from culture after CMV antigen stimulation. The TCR sequence derives from a human donor in good health (CMV status not recorded). Some clones in this sample may be carry-over from other donors' samples. The rearrangement combines TRBV29-1 with TRBJ2-7, with TRBD2 identical over 7 junction bases. The CDR3 protein: CSAVWREQGEQYF. Read as DNA, the sequence is TGCAGCGCCGTCTGGCGGGAGCAGGGCGAGCAGTACTTC.